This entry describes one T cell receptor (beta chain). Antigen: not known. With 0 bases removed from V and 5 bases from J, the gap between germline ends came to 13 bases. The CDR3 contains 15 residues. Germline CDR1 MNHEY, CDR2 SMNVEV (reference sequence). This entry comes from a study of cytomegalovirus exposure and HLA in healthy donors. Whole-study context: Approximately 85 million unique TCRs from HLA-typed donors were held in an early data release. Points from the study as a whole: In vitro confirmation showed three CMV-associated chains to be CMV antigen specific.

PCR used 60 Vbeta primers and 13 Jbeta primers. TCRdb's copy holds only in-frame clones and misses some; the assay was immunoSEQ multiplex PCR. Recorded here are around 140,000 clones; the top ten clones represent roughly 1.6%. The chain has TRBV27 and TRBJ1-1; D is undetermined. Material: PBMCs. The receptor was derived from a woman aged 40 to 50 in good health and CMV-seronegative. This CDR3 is CASSLSGIGGTEAFF. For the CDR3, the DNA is TGTGCCAGCAGTTTATCGGGGATCGGAGGGACTGAAGCTTTCTTT.